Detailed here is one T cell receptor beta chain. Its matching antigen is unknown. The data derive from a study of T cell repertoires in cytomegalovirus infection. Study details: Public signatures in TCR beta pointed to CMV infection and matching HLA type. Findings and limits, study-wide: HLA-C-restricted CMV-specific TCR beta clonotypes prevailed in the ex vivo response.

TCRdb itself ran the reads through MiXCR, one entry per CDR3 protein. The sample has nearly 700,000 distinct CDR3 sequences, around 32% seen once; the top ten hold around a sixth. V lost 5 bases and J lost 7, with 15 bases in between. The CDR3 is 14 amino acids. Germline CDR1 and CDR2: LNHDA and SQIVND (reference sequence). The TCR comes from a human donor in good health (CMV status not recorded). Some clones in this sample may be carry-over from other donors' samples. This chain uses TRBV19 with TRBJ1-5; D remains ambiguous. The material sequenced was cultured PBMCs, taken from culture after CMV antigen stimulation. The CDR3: CASSPFEGQQPQHF. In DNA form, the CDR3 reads TGTGCCAGTAGTCCCTTCGAGGGCCAGCAGCCCCAGCATTTT.